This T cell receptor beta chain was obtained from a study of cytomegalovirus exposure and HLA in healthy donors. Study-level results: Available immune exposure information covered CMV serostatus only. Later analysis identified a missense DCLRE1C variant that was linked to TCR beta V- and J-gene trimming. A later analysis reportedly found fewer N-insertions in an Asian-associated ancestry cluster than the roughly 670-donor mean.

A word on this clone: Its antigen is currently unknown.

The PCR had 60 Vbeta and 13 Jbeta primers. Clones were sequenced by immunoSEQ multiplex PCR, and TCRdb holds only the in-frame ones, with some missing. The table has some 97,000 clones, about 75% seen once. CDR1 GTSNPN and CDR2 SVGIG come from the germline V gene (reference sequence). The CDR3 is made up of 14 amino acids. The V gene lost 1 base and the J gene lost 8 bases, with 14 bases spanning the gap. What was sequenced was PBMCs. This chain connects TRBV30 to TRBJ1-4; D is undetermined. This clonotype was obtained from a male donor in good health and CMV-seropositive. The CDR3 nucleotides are TGTGCCTGGAGTGACCTCGGGATTCGAGAAAAACTGTTTTTT. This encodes CAWSDLGIREKLFF.